Listed below are T cell receptor beta chains from one sample, sequenced in a study of OX40 agonist ivuxolimab in advanced cancers. Clones were read by immunoSEQ multiplex PCR, and TCRdb kept only the in-frame ones, dropping some. Of under 20,000 clones in the sample, about 83% were seen once. This material consisted of CD4+ or CD8+ T cells sorted from blood, taken in a trial of the OX40 agonist ivuxolimab. Receptor source: an adult with an advanced solid tumor such as melanoma, head and neck, liver or kidney cancer. CDR3s include the opening cysteine and the closing phenylalanine or tryptophan. The order of the fields is D gene, J gene, clone size, V gene, CDR3 protein, CDR3 DNA. A D gene is named only where the DNA matches it firmly. Clone size is shown for a subset of rows, as once, few, many or a class of expanded clone.

D gene: .; J gene: TRBJ2-7; clone size: .; V gene: TRBV11-2; CDR3 protein: CASSLRRGLGGMEEQYF; CDR3 DNA: TGTGCCAGCAGCTTACGACGAGGCTTAGGGGGGATGGAGGAGCAGTACTTC
D gene: TRBD1; J gene: TRBJ1-2; clone size: few; V gene: TRBV27; CDR3 protein: CASAAGGPSYGYTF; CDR3 DNA: TGTGCCAGCGCGGCAGGGGGCCCTAGCTATGGCTACACCTTC
D gene: TRBD1; J gene: TRBJ2-5; clone size: .; V gene: TRBV27; CDR3 protein: CASSLRQGLGLGETQYF; CDR3 DNA: TGTGCCAGCAGTTTAAGACAGGGTTTGGGTCTCGGAGAGACCCAGTACTTC
D gene: .; J gene: TRBJ1-5; clone size: .; V gene: TRBV28; CDR3 protein: CASSFLGRNQPQHF; CDR3 DNA: TGTGCCAGCAGTTTCCTTGGGCGTAATCAGCCCCAGCATTTT
D gene: .; J gene: TRBJ2-5; clone size: once; V gene: TRBV29-1; CDR3 protein: CSVYSGTQYF; CDR3 DNA: TGCAGCGTCTATAGCGGGACCCAGTACTTC
D gene: TRBD1; J gene: TRBJ2-3; clone size: .; V gene: TRBV5-5; CDR3 protein: CASSSGQGSTDTQYF; CDR3 DNA: TGTGCCAGCAGCTCGGGACAGGGAAGCACAGATACGCAGTATTTT
D gene: TRBD2; J gene: TRBJ2-1; clone size: .; V gene: TRBV27; CDR3 protein: CASSTSAGGYNEQFF; CDR3 DNA: TGTGCCAGCAGTACCTCAGCGGGAGGGTACAATGAGCAGTTCTTC
D gene: .; J gene: TRBJ1-1; clone size: .; V gene: TRBV6-5; CDR3 protein: CASSYTSEYTEAFF; CDR3 DNA: TGTGCCAGCAGTTACACATCAGAATACACTGAAGCTTTCTTT
D gene: .; J gene: TRBJ2-3; clone size: .; V gene: TRBV6-1; CDR3 protein: CASSTPSGTDTQYF; CDR3 DNA: TGTGCCAGCAGTACGCCCAGCGGGACAGATACGCAGTATTTT
D gene: TRBD1; J gene: TRBJ2-4; clone size: .; V gene: TRBV11-3; CDR3 protein: CASSQPGLTGEGIQYF; CDR3 DNA: TGTGCCAGCAGTCAACCCGGTCTGACAGGGGAAGGCATTCAGTACTTC
D gene: .; J gene: TRBJ2-2; clone size: .; V gene: TRBV27; CDR3 protein: CASSFGGVINTGELFF; CDR3 DNA: TGTGCCAGCAGTTTCGGGGGCGTAATTAACACCGGGGAGCTGTTTTTT
D gene: TRBD2; J gene: TRBJ2-7; clone size: .; V gene: TRBV6-5; CDR3 protein: CASSSGLAGMQYF; CDR3 DNA: TGTGCCAGCAGCTCGGGACTAGCGGGGATGCAGTACTTC
D gene: .; J gene: TRBJ2-7; clone size: .; V gene: TRBV5-5; CDR3 protein: CASSWGSTYEQYF; CDR3 DNA: TGTGCCAGCAGCTGGGGCAGCACCTACGAGCAGTACTTC
D gene: TRBD2; J gene: TRBJ2-2; clone size: few; V gene: TRBV11-2; CDR3 protein: CASSLAAGLINTGELFF; CDR3 DNA: TGTGCCAGCAGCTTAGCAGCGGGACTAATCAACACCGGGGAGCTGTTTTTT